This T cell receptor beta chain was identified in a study of identical twins (dated by TCRdb to about 2016). In terms of the full investigation: TCR alpha and beta repertoires from monozygotic twins, unrelated adults of various ages and cord blood were deep-sequenced to test whether fetal clonotypes persist. To rule out contamination, the twin experiments were replicated at different times with different library preparation protocols. Study-wide findings and limitations: Recombination models systematically underestimated out-of-frame TCR alpha sharing in monozygotic twins but agreed with sharing between unrelated individuals. Because the same donors could not be followed over many years, the conclusions relied on cross-sectional statistical analysis. Excess twin sharing in beta out-of-frame sequences was weaker because fewer shared sequences lowered the signal-to-noise ratio. Compared with coincidental sharing between unrelated individuals, out-of-frame TCR alpha sequences shared between twins showed an excess of sequences with low generation probability. Fewer insertions were carried by abundant cord blood beta clonotypes, a similar but weaker trend appeared in young adult naive repertoires, and no such trend appeared in memory repertoires. Zero-insertion analyses could be partly confounded by invariant T cells such as MAIT and iNKT, although diverse VJ usage argued against such confounding for most clonotypes.

Many counts were recorded for this clonotype. Which antigen it targets is not known. No much larger clone is present one base from it, and per-base qualities are unavailable. Only healthy Caucasian donors were included. The twin cohort consisted of three pairs of female monozygotic twins, all aged roughly 18 to 29 years. RNA for TCR libraries was isolated from peripheral blood mononuclear cells. The library came from 5' RACE. Instrument on record: Illumina HiSeq 2000. Template switching added a universal primer binding site, and the final cDNA carried a unique molecular identifier that allowed TCR cDNA molecules to be counted accurately. Specific primers in the conserved constant-segment region were used to synthesize first-strand cDNA for the TCR alpha and beta chains. Each cDNA library was double barcoded, with a SMART-Mk sample barcode plus Illumina barcodes, to control for contamination. TruSeq adapter sequences and Illumina sample barcodes were added in two successive PCR steps. Sequencing of the TCR alpha and beta cDNA libraries was done on the Illumina HiSeq platform using custom primers. As for the authors' bioinformatics: Unique molecular identifiers were extracted from raw reads with MiGEC, and CDR3 positions were determined with MiXCR. For each individual, recombination models were inferred using an EM algorithm with the repgenHMM and IGoR tools. Shared clonotype analysis was performed with the tcR package in R, normalizing sharing by the product of cloneset sizes. To study raw recombination free of thymic and clonal selection effects, out-of-frame nonproductive sequences were analyzed. TCRdb trimmed the raw reads at Q25, called clones with MiXCR and kept productive beta chains. CDR3 protein sequences are deduplicated, and each keeps its most common genes and DNA. The authors' filters were not applied to this entry. This sample holds hundreds of thousands of distinct CDR3 sequences; just over 7% were observed only once. 1.6% of the sample is in the top ten clones.

Germline trimming amounts to 7 bases on V and 1 base on J, with 5 as the count of junction bases outside the gene matches. From the cysteine up to the phenylalanine, the CDR3 has a length of 15 residues. The entry retains the CDR3 DNA only, 45 bases that are in frame from base 1. These same records also appear under a second study, on yellow fever vaccine responses in identical twins. The second paper further reports: According to the authors, in identical twins the way T cells responded to vaccination appeared partly convergent and partly personalized. Focusing on identical twins, the study followed the T cell clones that responded to the vaccine, and did so with precision.

The specimen was PBMCs. The clonotype comes from a woman under 30 in good health. Recombination linked TRBV12-3 or TRBV12-4 to TRBJ2-2, with 8 bases aligning to TRBD2. The base sequence is TGTGCCAGCAAAACGGCGGGAGGGAACACCGGGGAGCTGTTTTTT. Translated, it gives CASKTAGGNTGELFF.